A single sample is the source of the 9 T cell receptor beta chains below, sequenced in a study of cytomegalovirus exposure and HLA in healthy donors. The PCR contained 60 Vbeta and 13 Jbeta primers. Generated by immunoSEQ multiplex PCR, the TCRdb table keeps only in-frame clones and is missing some. This sample has more than 150,000 clones, with about 85% found just once. Sample: PBMCs. These receptors came from a girl aged 10 to 17 in good health and CMV-seropositive.

The gene calls are TRBV11-2 and TRBJ1-5; D not certain. The CDR3 consists of 12 residues. Looked up from germline, CDR1 is SGHAT and CDR2 is FQNNGV. Trimming removed 5 bases at V and 6 bases at J, with 8 bases between. CDR3 DNA sequence: TGTGCCAGCAGCCTCCCCTTTCAGCCCCAGCATTTT. Translation gives CASSLPFQPQHF.

To note about this clone: In the same sample, other DNA sequences code for this CDR3. The rearrangement links TRBV20-1 to TRBJ1-4; D remains unclear. The germline CDR1 and CDR2 sequences are DFQATT and SNEGSKA (reference sequence). CDR3 length: 11 amino acids. V shed 6 bases and J shed 6 bases, with 8 bases lying between them. CDR3 sequence reads: CSAWRDEKLFF. DNA for the CDR3: TGCAGTGCATGGAGGGATGAAAAACTGTTTTTT.

This chain links TRBV21-1 with TRBJ1-5; TRBD1 was called by the table and not checked on the DNA. TRBV21-1 is a documented pseudogene. This CDR3 spans 19 amino acids. CDR3 residues: CASSKGGDRGRRENQPQHF. The CDR3 DNA reads TGTGCCAGCAGCAAAGGGGGGGACAGGGGGCGCCGGGAGAATCAGCCCCAGCATTTT.

The chain recombines TRBV29-1 with TRBJ1-5, with D perhaps matching TRBD1 (6 bases). V shed 6 bases and J shed 8 bases, with 14 bases lying between them. The germline V gene encodes CDR1 SQVTM and CDR2 ANQGSEA. The length of the CDR3 is 12 residues. In nucleotides, the CDR3 is TGCAGCGTGAGACAGGATGTAAAGCCCCAGCATTTT. This gives the protein CSVRQDVKPQHF.

The rearrangement links TRBV7-9 to TRBJ2-1, with D possibly being TRBD1 (6 bases). From germline, CDR1 is SEHNR and CDR2 FQNEAQ (reference sequence). With 5 bases removed from V and 10 bases from J, the gap between germline ends came to 9 bases. This CDR3 contains 11 residues. The DNA of the CDR3 is TGTGCCAGCAGCCCCGGGACAGAGCAGTTCTTC. Protein sequence: CASSPGTEQFF.

CDR3 in amino acids: CSVQHREIGGTDTQYF. Here the CDR3 DNA reads TGCAGCGTCCAACACAGGGAAATTGGGGGCACAGATACGCAGTATTTT. The J gene is TRBJ2-3, the V gene TRBV29-1; possible D gene TRBD1, 6 bases. Germline lookup yields CDR1 SQVTM and CDR2 ANQGSEA. This CDR3 spans 16 amino acids. V shed 6 bases and J shed 1 base, with 20 bases lying between them.

The chain links TRBV2 to TRBJ2-2; D may be TRBD2 (6 bases). Germline CDR1 SNHLY, CDR2 FYNNEI. This CDR3 is built from 18 residues. V dropped 1 base and J dropped 1 base, with 16 bases sitting between them. CDR3 protein: CASSEDKGLLLNTGELFF. Here the CDR3 DNA reads TGTGCCAGCAGTGAAGACAAAGGACTACTCTTGAACACCGGGGAGCTGTTTTTT.

This rearrangement joins TRBV7-9 to TRBJ1-2; the D gene is possibly TRBD1 (6 bases). Trimming stripped 3 bases from V and 6 bases from J, with 11 bases between. CDR3 length: 13 residues. In germline, CDR1 is SEHNR, CDR2 FQNEAQ (reference sequence). As DNA, the CDR3 is TGTGCCAGCAGCTTTGGACAGCAGGATGGCTACACCTTC. Amino acids: CASSFGQQDGYTF. The whole variable domain, remainder taken from reference TRBV7-9 and TRBJ1-2, is DTGVSQNPRHKITKRGQNVTFRCDPISEHNRLYWYRQTLGQGPEFLTYFQNEAQLEKSRLLSDRFSAERPKGSFSTLEIQRTEQGDSAMYLCASSFGQQDGYTFGSGTRLTVV.

This clone was counted a single time. The gene calls are TRBV11-2 and TRBJ2-7, with 7 bases lining up with TRBD2. J was trimmed by 7 bases and V by 2 bases; bases with no gene match: 14. The length of the CDR3 is 16 residues. Germline V gives CDR1 SGHAT, CDR2 FQNNGV. CDR3 coding DNA: TGTGCCAGCAGCTTAATAGCTAGCGGACTTGCAGGGGAGCAGTACTTC. Protein: CASSLIASGLAGEQYF.